Below, 8 T cell receptor beta chains from the same sample are listed, as sequenced in a study of blood T cell repertoires in COVID-19. The repertoire was sequenced with immunoSEQ multiplex PCR; TCRdb's copy has only in-frame clones and lacks some. The sample contains around 190,000 clones, roughly 80% of which appear only once. Sample: peripheral blood. The receptors were gathered from a man aged 55 to 69 with acute or convalescent COVID-19.

V and J are TRBV30 and TRBJ2-7, with unresolved D. The germline gives CDR1 GTSNPN, CDR2 SVGIG (reference sequence). This CDR3 contains 12 residues. With 5 bases removed from V and 0 bases from J, the gap between germline ends came to 8 bases. This CDR3 is CAWDFPSYEQYF. CDR3 in DNA: TGTGCCTGGGACTTCCCCTCCTACGAGCAGTACTTC.

The chain uses TRBV5-6 and TRBJ2-1, with 7 bases aligning to TRBD1. This CDR3 is built from 15 residues. The germline V gene encodes CDR1 SGHDT and CDR2 YYEEEE. V was pared by 4 bases and J by 4 bases, with 8 bases of the junction left unmatched. Written as DNA, the CDR3 is TGTGCCAGCAGCCCCGGGACAGCATGGTACAATGAGCAGTTCTTC. As protein: CASSPGTAWYNEQFF.

This rearrangement joins TRBV15 to TRBJ2-3; no firm D call. Trimming took 1 base from V and 5 from J, leaving 4 bases between them. The CDR3 is 12 amino acids. The germline CDR1 and CDR2 sequences are LNHNV and YYDKDF (reference sequence). Here the CDR3 DNA reads TGTGCCACCAGCAGAGTTAAAGATACGCAGTATTTT. Translation: CATSRVKDTQYF.

The chain has TRBV19 and TRBJ1-5; maybe TRBD1 (6 bases). In germline, CDR1 is LNHDA, CDR2 SQIVND (reference sequence). Trimming took 7 bases from V and 3 from J, leaving 16 bases between them. This CDR3 is 15 amino acids long. As DNA, the CDR3 is TGTGCCAGTAACATCCTCGACAGGTCCAATCAGCCCCAGCATTTT. This gives the protein CASNILDRSNQPQHF.

The chain carries TRBV27 and TRBJ2-1, with D tentatively TRBD1 (5 bases). The germline CDR1 and CDR2 sequences are MNHEY and SMNVEV (reference sequence). Trimming removed 8 bases from V and 5 bases from J, with 10 bases in between. The CDR3 spans 12 residues. The CDR3 coding sequence is TGTGCCAGCCGCTGGGGCGACAATGAGCAGTTCTTC. It codes for CASRWGDNEQFF.

This rearrangement joins TRBV12-3 or TRBV12-4 to TRBJ2-3; 8 bases align to TRBD1. Unmatched junction bases numbered 5, after V lost 8 bases and J lost 4 bases. There are 13 residues in the CDR3. In nucleotides, the CDR3 is TGTGCCAGCGACAGGGGAAGTTCAGATACGCAGTATTTT. It encodes CASDRGSSDTQYF.

This rearrangement joins TRBV6-5 to TRBJ2-2; 9 bases line up with TRBD2. J gave up 5 bases and V 5 bases, and 6 bases lay outside the gene matches. In germline, CDR1 is MNHEY, CDR2 SVGAGI. The CDR3 spans 15 residues. The CDR3 DNA sequence: TGTGCCAGCAGTCCCGTAGCGGGAGTTACCGGGGAGCTGTTTTTT. Its protein product is CASSPVAGVTGELFF.

The chain has TRBV20-1 and TRBJ1-2; unclear D gene. The CDR3 runs 14 residues. The germline V gene has CDR1 DFQATT and CDR2 SNEGSKA (reference sequence). Between the trimmed V and J ends, which lost 3 bases and 8 bases, there was a span of 19 bases. CDR3 region: CSASVPGVLGGYTF. The DNA for the CDR3 is TGCAGTGCTAGTGTTCCGGGAGTCCTGGGAGGCTACACCTTC.